The clone carrying this TCR beta chain was observed a handful of times. The antigen is unknown. Each sample had at least 6.5 million PBMCs isolated. This sample stems from a study of blood T cells in healthy people across ages. General observations from the study: Observed TCR beta diversity per million T cells went down as age went up. This fall followed a roughly linear course with age. A greater number of naive CD4+ cells and higher diversity distinguished long-lived donors from aged donors.

With a J-beta primer mix and a sample-barcoded 5' primer, a second PCR ran about 7 to 11 cycles. Tagging of each cDNA molecule was performed by a template-switch adaptor with 12 random nucleotides. One entry per CDR3 protein, called by TCRdb with MiXCR from the 5' RACE reads. Here the sample spans 1,300,000 or so distinct CDR3 sequences, almost 60% being singletons. CDR3 length: 13 residues. Trimming took off 3 bases at V and 6 bases at J, with 14 bases between the two ends. Germline lookup yields CDR1 GTSNPN and CDR2 SVGIG (reference sequence). The TCR comes from a man aged 18 to 29 in good health. V and J are TRBV30 and TRBJ2-5, with a tentative D call TRBD1 (5 bases). Sample: blood. CDR3 coding DNA: TGTGCCTGGAGGATCCCAGGGCGACAGACCCAGTACTTC. Its protein product is CAWRIPGRQTQYF.